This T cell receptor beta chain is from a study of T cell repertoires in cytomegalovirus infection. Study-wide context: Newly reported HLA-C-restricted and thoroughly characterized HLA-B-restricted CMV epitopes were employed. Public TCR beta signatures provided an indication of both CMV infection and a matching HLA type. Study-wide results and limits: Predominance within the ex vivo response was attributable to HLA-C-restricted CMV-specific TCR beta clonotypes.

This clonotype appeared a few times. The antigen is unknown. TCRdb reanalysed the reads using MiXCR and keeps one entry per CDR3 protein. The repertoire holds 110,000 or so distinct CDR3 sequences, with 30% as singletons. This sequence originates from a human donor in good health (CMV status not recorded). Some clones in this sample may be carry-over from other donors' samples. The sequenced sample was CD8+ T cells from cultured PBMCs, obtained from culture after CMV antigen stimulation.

In nucleotides, the CDR3 is TGTGCCAGCAGTTACTGGCAGGGCAATGAGCAGTTCTTC. As protein: CASSYWQGNEQFF. The genes are TRBV6-5 and TRBJ2-1; maybe TRBD1 (5 bases). CDR1 is MNHEY, CDR2 SVGAGI, per germline. There are 13 residues in the CDR3. Trimming left V 1 base short and J 6 bases short, with 7 bases between.